The 17 T cell receptor beta chains given below trace back to one sample, sequenced in a study of early T cells in non-severe SARS-CoV-2 infection. Each CDR3 protein is one row after TCRdb ran MiXCR on the 5' RACE reads. The table records more than 55,000 distinct CDR3 sequences, about 9.8% of them present only once. Sequencing was done on a sample of whole blood. The receptor source for this set is an adult who was a healthcare worker with PCR-confirmed SARS-CoV-2 infection or an uninfected control (not recorded which).

This clonotype was counted many times. The chain employs TRBV11-2 and TRBJ2-7; 12 bases line up with TRBD2. This CDR3 has 15 amino acids. J gave up 4 bases and V 3 bases, and 4 bases lay outside the gene matches. Germline loops: CDR1 SGHAT, CDR2 FQNNGV. CDR3 loop: CASSFSSGREYEQYF. Written as DNA, the CDR3 is TGTGCCAGCAGCTTTTCTAGCGGGAGGGAATACGAGCAGTACTTC.

V is TRBV7-6 and J is TRBJ1-4; TRBD1 matches 9 bases. J lost 5 bases, V lost 3 bases, and 1 base had no gene match. CDR1 and CDR2 from the germline V gene are SGHVS and FNYEAQ. This CDR3 is built from 14 residues. The CDR3 loop reads CASSLDRGNEKLFF. The CDR3 DNA reads as TGTGCCAGCAGCTTGGACAGGGGAAATGAAAAACTGTTTTTT. Together with reference TRBV7-6 and TRBJ1-4, the CDR3 gives the full variable domain: GAGVSQSPRYKVTKRGQDVALRCDPISGHVSLYWYRQALGQGPEFLTYFNYEAQQDKSGLPNDRFSAERPEGSISTLTIQRTEQRDSAMYRCASSLDRGNEKLFFGSGTQLSVL.

Ten or more counts support this clonotype. This rearrangement joins TRBV3-1 to TRBJ2-7; no firm D call. CDR1 is LGHDT and CDR2 is YNNKEL in the germline V gene (reference sequence). Between the trimmed V and J ends, which lost 1 base and 5 bases, there was a span of 6 bases. The CDR3 runs 12 residues. CDR3 sequence (DNA): TGTGCCAGCAGCCAAGTCGAGGACGAGCAGTACTTC. It is translated as CASSQVEDEQYF.

This clonotype was observed many times. V gene TRBV20-1 combines with J gene TRBJ1-1; D remains ambiguous. With 6 bases removed from V and 2 bases from J, the gap between germline ends came to 13 bases. This CDR3 spans 13 amino acids. Germline V gives CDR1 DFQATT, CDR2 SNEGSKA (reference sequence). CDR3 sequence (DNA): TGCAGTGCCAATGACGGAGGTAACACTGAAGCTTTCTTT. Its protein product is CSANDGGNTEAFF.

The CDR3 nucleotides are TGTGCCAGCAGCTTGGGGGTGGGACAGGGTGACTATGGCTACACCTTC. It yields the protein CASSLGVGQGDYGYTF. The chain recombines TRBV5-4 with TRBJ1-2; TRBD1 matches at 9 bases. The CDR3 extends over 16 amino acids. Losses at the gene ends were 0 bases for V and 3 bases for J; bases not matched to a gene: 6. Germline CDR1 SGHNT, CDR2 YYREEE (reference sequence).

The chain links TRBV5-1 to TRBJ2-1; 7 nucleotides agree with TRBD2. In germline, CDR1 is SGHRS, CDR2 YFSETQ. The ends lost 6 bases at V and 6 bases at J; junction bases unmatched: 9. The CDR3 sequence is 14 residues long. The CDR3 bases are TGCGCCAGCAAGACTAGCTTGATGTCCAATGAGCAGTTCTTC. Its protein is CASKTSLMSNEQFF.

This clonotype was observed a few times. CDR3 sequence reads: CASSPGRTNTGELFF. Here the CDR3 DNA reads TGTGCCAGCTCACCGGGCCGAACGAACACCGGGGAGCTGTTTTTT. V gene TRBV18 combines with J gene TRBJ2-2; no firm D call. The germline CDR1 and CDR2 sequences are KGHSH and LQKENI. This CDR3 comprises 15 residues. The V end lost 3 bases, the J end lost 0 bases, and 8 bases lay between the germline ends.

This clonotype was detected many times. The chain uses TRBV7-2 and TRBJ1-1; D is possibly TRBD1 (5 bases). The CDR3 is 14 residues long. Germline CDR1 SGHTA, CDR2 FQGNSA. V lost 5 bases and J 6 bases, leaving 16 bases between the germline ends. CDR3 DNA: TGTGCCAGCAGCCCGCACACAGGTCGCGCTGAAGCTTTCTTT. Protein product: CASSPHTGRAEAFF.

CDR3 bases: TGTGCCAGCAGCACAACCGGGACAGGGGGAAGTACAGATACGCAGTATTTT. Its translation: CASSTTGTGGSTDTQYF. The J gene is TRBJ2-3, the V gene TRBV7-3; 11 bases line up with TRBD1. This CDR3 is built from 17 residues. From germline, CDR1 is SGHTA and CDR2 FQGTGA. V was pared by 5 bases and J by 3 bases, with 10 bases of the junction left unmatched.

This clonotype was observed a few times. The V and J genes are TRBV18 and TRBJ1-6; the D is unclear. The CDR3 loop spans 14 amino acids. Germline V CDR1 and CDR2: KGHSH, LQKENI. Trimming stripped 2 bases from V and 10 bases from J, with 12 bases between. The DNA for the CDR3 is TGTGCCAGCTCACCAGAGAGAGTGGTCTCACCCCTCCACTTT. Translated: CASSPERVVSPLHF.

The rearrangement uses TRBV7-2 and TRBJ2-7; TRBD1 might be the D (6 bases). The CDR3 runs 14 residues. Germline values: CDR1 SGHTA, CDR2 FQGNSA. Trimming left V 0 bases short and J 6 bases short, with 12 bases between. The CDR3 coding sequence is TGTGCCAGCAGCTTAGCGGACAGCTCGGGCGAGCAGTACTTC. Translating it yields CASSLADSSGEQYF.

This clonotype was counted ten times or more. The V call is TRBV6-2 or TRBV6-3, the J call TRBJ2-5; the D gene is possibly TRBD2 (6 bases). Germline V gene data show CDR1 as MNHEY and CDR2 as SVGEGT. V lost 0 bases to trimming and J lost 8 bases, with 13 bases between them. The CDR3 spans 14 residues. The CDR3 region has the DNA TGTGCCAGCAGTTACTCTTTCGGCGCGGGAACCCAGTACTTC. Protein: CASSYSFGAGTQYF.

This clonotype was counted many times. The J gene is TRBJ2-7, the V gene TRBV20-1; 11 bases map to TRBD2. Unmatched junction bases numbered 11, after V lost 1 base and J lost 0 bases. Germline V gene sequence: CDR1 DFQATT, CDR2 SNEGSKA (reference sequence). The CDR3 runs 18 residues. CDR3 in amino acids: CSARASGASGRSSYEQYF. The CDR3 DNA follows: TGCAGTGCTAGAGCCTCGGGGGCTAGCGGGAGGAGCTCCTACGAGCAGTACTTC.

This chain's CDR3 is CASTNSQAAGELFF. CDR3 coding DNA: TGTGCCAGCACCAACAGCCAGGCGGCCGGGGAGCTGTTTTTT. V and J are TRBV27 and TRBJ2-2; D remains unclear. CDR3 length: 14 amino acids. The V end was cut by 7 bases, the J end by 6 bases, with 15 bases between. Germline V gene data show CDR1 as MNHEY and CDR2 as SMNVEV (reference sequence).

A word on this clonotype: It may be a read error: a sequence one base away is much more abundant. V and J are TRBV9 and TRBJ2-7; 7 bases agree with TRBD2. Germline V gene lookup returns CDR1 SGDLS and CDR2 YYNGEE. The CDR3 consists of 15 residues. V dropped 5 bases and J dropped 0; count of bases not matched to a gene: 8. CDR3 region: CASSSGLVDSYEQYF. DNA for the CDR3: TGTGCCAGCAGTAGCGGGCTAGTGGACTCCTACGAGCAGTACTTC.

This clonotype was counted only a few times. The chain uses TRBV6-6 and TRBJ2-7; TRBD1 is a possible D gene (5 bases). V was shortened by 5 bases and J by 7 bases, with 15 bases between the two germline ends. Germline V gene lookup returns CDR1 MNHNY and CDR2 SVGAGI (reference sequence). This CDR3 has 13 amino acids. CDR3: CASSPRVVEEQYF. The DNA for the CDR3 is TGTGCCAGCAGTCCCAGGGTAGTGGAGGAGCAGTACTTC.

This clonotype was found many times. In DNA form, the CDR3 reads TGTGCCAGCAGTTTCCGCTCCGGGACGGGATCCTACGAGCAGTACTTC. Protein: CASSFRSGTGSYEQYF. The V call is TRBV28, the J call TRBJ2-7; the D call may be TRBD1 or TRBD2 (5 bases each). The CDR3 loop spans 16 amino acids. V gave up 3 bases and J gave up 1 base, with 16 bases separating them. CDR1 and CDR2 from the germline V gene are MDHEN and SYDVKM.